The clone carrying this T cell receptor beta chain was recorded once. The antigen remains unidentified. Sample time point: newly diagnosed, previously untreated cHL patient sample. The authors compared against newly diagnosed, untreated classical Hodgkin lymphoma PBMCs. The entry originates in a study of PD-1 blockade in classical Hodgkin lymphoma. Regarding the study as a whole: Repertoire differences lack defined causes, possibly disease activity or prior therapy. Newly diagnosed patients were reported to start with lower TCR diversity than healthy donors.

This CDR3 is 15 amino acids long. Sequenced by immunoSEQ multiplex PCR; TCRdb stores in-frame clones only, minus some. The top ten hold more than 2% of the sample, which has tens of thousands of clones, 93% seen once. The specimen was peripheral blood mononuclear cells (PBMCs). The source is a human donor with classical Hodgkin lymphoma. V and J are TRBV7-5 and TRBJ1-1. TRBV7-5 is given as a pseudogene. The CDR3 sequence: CARSCRRKKNTEAFF. CDR3 in DNA: TGTGCCAGAAGCTGCCGACGGAAGAAAAACACTGAAGCTTTCTTT.